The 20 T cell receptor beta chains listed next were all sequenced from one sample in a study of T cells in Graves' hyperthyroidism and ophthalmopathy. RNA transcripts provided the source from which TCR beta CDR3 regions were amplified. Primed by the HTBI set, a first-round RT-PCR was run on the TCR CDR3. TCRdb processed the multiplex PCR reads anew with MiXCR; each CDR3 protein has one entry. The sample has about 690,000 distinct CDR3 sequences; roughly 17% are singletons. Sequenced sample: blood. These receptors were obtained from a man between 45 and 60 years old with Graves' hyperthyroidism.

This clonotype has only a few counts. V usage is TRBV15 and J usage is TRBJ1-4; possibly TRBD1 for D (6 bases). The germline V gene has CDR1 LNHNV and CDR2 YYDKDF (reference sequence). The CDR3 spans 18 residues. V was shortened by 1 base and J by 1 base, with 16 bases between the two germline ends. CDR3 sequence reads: CATSRVQGARLTNEKLFF. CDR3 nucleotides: TGTGCCACCAGCAGAGTACAGGGTGCCAGGCTAACTAATGAAAAACTGTTTTTT.

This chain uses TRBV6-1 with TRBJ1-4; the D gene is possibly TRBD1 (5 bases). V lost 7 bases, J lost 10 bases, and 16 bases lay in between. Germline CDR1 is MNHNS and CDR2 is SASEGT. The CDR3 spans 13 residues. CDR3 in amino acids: CASTPRGVGKLFF. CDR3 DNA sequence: TGTGCCAGCACACCTAGGGGAGTCGGAAAACTGTTTTTT.

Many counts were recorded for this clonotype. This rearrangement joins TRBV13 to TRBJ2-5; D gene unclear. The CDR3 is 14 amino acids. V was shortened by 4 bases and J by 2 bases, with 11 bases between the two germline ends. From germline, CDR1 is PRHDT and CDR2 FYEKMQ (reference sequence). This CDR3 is CASSSAKGQETQYF. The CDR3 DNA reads TGTGCCAGCAGCTCGGCAAAGGGTCAAGAGACCCAGTACTTC.

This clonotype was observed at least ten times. The CDR3 sequence is CASSLASARANYGYTF. In DNA, the CDR3 is TGTGCCAGCAGTTTAGCGTCAGCTCGAGCTAACTATGGCTACACCTTC. The chain carries TRBV28 and TRBJ1-2; unclear D gene. Per germline, CDR1 MDHEN and CDR2 SYDVKM. Trimming pared 2 bases from V and 0 bases from J, leaving 13 bases between. The CDR3 runs 16 residues.

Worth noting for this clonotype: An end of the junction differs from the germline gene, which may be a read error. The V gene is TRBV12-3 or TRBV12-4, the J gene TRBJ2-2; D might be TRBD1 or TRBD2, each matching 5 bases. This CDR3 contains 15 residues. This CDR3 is CASSFKGTVTGELLF. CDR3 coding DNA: TGTGCCAGCAGTTTTAAGGGGACGGTTACCGGGGAGCTGCTTTTT.

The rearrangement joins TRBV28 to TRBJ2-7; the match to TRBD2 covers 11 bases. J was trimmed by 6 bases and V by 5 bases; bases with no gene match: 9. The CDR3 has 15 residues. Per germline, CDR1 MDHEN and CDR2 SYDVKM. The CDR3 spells CASSLLAGVGSEQYF. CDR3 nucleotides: TGTGCCAGCAGTCTACTAGCGGGAGTGGGGAGCGAGCAGTACTTC.

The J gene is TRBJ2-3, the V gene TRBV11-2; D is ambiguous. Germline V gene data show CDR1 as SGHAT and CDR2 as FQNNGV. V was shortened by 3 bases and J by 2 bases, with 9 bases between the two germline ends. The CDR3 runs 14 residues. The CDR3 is CASSFNPYTDTQYF. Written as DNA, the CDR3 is TGTGCCAGCAGCTTTAACCCTTACACAGATACGCAGTATTTT.

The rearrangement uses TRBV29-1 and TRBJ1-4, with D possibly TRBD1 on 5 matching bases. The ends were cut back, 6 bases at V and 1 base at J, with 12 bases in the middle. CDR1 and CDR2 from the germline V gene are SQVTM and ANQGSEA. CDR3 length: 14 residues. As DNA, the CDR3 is TGCAGCGTGTGCGACAGCGGAACTAATGAAAAACTGTTTTTT. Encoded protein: CSVCDSGTNEKLFF.

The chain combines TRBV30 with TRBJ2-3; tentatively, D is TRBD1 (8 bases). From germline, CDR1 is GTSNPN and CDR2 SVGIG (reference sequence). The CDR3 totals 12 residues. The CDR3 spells CATDREGNAQYF. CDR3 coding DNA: TGTGCTACGGACAGGGAGGGGAATGCGCAGTATTTT.

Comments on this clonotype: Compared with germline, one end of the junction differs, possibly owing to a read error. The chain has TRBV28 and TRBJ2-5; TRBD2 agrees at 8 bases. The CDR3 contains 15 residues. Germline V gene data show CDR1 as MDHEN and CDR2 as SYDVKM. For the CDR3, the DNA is TGTGACAGCAGTTTACGACTAGCGAGCGGAGAGACCCAGTACTTC. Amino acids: CDSSLRLASGETQYF.

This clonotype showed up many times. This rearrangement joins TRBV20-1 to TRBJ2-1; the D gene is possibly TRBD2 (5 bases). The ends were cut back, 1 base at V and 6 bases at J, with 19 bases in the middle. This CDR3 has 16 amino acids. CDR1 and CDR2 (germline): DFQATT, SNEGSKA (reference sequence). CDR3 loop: CSARVQRTPPGNEQFF. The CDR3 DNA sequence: TGCAGTGCTAGAGTTCAGCGGACCCCTCCCGGCAATGAGCAGTTCTTC.

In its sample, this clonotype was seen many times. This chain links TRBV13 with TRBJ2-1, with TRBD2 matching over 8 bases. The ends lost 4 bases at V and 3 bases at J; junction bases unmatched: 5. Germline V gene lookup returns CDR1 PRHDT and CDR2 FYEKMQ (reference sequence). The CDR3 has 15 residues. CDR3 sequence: CASSSGRGYYNEQFF. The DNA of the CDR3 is TGTGCCAGCAGCTCCGGGAGGGGTTACTACAATGAGCAGTTCTTC.

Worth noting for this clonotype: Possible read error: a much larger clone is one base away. DNA of the CDR3: TGTGCCAGAAACGTTGGCGGAGGTTACAATGAGCAGTTCTTC. Encoded protein: CARNVGGGYNEQFF. V and J are TRBV2 and TRBJ2-1; D is possibly TRBD2 (5 bases). CDR1 SNHLY and CDR2 FYNNEI come from the germline V gene. V was shortened by 9 bases and J by 4 bases, with 16 bases between the two germline ends. The CDR3 extends over 14 amino acids.

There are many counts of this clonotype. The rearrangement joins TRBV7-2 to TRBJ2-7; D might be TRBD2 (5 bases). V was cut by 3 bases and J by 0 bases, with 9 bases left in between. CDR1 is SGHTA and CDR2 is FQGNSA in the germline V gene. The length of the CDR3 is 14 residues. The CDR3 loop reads CASSFAGGSYEQYF. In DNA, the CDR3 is TGTGCCAGCAGCTTTGCGGGTGGCTCCTACGAGCAGTACTTC.

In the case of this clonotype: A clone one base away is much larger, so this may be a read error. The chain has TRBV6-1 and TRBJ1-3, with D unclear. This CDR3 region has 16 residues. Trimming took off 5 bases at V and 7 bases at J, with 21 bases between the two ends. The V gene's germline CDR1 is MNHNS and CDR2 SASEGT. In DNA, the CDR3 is TGTGCCAGCAGTCAACAAACTGACCGGGGTTGGAACACCATATATTTT. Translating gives CASSQQTDRGWNTIYF.

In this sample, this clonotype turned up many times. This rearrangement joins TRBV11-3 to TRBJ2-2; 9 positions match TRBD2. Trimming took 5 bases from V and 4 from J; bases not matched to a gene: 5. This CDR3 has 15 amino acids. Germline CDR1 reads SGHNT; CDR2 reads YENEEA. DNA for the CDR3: TGTGCCAGCAGCCTTAGCGGGAGTACCACCGGGGAGCTGTTTTTT. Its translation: CASSLSGSTTGELFF.

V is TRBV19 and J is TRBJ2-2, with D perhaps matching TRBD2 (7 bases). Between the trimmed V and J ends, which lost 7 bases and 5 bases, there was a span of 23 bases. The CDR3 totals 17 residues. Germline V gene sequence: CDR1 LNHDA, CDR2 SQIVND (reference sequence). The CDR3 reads CASNGGRFLEETGELFF. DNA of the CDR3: TGTGCCAGTAACGGGGGGCGATTTTTGGAAGAAACCGGGGAGCTGTTTTTT.

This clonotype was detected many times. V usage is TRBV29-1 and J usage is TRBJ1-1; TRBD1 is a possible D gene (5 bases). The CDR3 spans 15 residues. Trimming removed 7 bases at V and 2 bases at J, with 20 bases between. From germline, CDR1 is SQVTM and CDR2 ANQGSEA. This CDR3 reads CSAVGSRGRNTEAFF. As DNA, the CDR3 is TGCAGCGCAGTGGGTTCTAGGGGACGAAACACTGAAGCTTTCTTT.

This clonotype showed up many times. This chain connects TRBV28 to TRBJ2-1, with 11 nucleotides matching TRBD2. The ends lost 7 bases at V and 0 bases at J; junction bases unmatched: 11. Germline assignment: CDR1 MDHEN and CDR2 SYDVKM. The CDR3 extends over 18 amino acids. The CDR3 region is CASNPGLAEKSSYNEQFF. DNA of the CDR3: TGTGCCAGCAACCCGGGACTAGCGGAAAAGAGCTCCTACAATGAGCAGTTCTTC.

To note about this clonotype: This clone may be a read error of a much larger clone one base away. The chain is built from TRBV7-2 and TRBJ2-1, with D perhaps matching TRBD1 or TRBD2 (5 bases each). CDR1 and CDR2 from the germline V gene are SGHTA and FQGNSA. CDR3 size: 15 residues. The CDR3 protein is CASSVGPFGYNEQSF. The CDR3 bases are TGTGCCAGCAGCGTGGGACCTTTTGGTTACAATGAGCAGTCCTTC.